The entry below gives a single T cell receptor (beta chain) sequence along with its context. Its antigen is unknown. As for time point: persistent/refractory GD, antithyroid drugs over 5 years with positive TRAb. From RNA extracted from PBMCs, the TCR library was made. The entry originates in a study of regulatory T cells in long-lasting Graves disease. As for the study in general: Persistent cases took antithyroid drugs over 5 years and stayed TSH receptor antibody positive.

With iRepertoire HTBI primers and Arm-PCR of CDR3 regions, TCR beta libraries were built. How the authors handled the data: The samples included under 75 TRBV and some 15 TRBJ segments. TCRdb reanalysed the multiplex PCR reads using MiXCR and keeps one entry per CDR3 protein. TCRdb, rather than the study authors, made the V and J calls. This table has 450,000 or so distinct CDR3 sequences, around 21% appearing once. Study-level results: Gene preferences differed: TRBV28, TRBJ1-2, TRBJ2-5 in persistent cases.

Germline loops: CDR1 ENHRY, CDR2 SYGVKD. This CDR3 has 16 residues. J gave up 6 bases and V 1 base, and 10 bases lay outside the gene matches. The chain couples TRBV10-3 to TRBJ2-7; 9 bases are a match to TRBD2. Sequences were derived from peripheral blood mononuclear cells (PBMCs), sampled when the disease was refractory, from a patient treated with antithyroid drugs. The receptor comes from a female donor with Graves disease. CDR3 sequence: CAISEFDASGNPEQYF. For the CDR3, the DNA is TGTGCCATCAGTGAGTTTGATGCTAGCGGGAACCCCGAGCAGTACTTC.